This T cell receptor (beta chain) came from a study of T cell changes during pregnancy in multiple sclerosis. Using immunoSEQ multiplex PCR, the repertoire was profiled, and TCRdb retains in-frame clones only, with some absent. The data contain fewer than 40,000 clones, just over 90% of them singletons. The length of the CDR3 is 15 residues. After removal of 1 base from V and 3 bases from J, the junction contained 5 bases not matched to a gene. CDR1 and CDR2 (germline): MGHRA, YSYEKL. The sequence derives from a female donor in good health, enrolled as a control in a pregnancy study. V gene TRBV4-1 combines with J gene TRBJ2-7; 8 bases align to TRBD1. The sequences come from CD4+ T cells from peripheral blood mononuclear cells, collected in the first trimester of pregnancy. CDR3 in amino acids: CASSQGQGTFYEQYF. The CDR3 nucleotides are TGCGCCAGCAGCCAAGGACAGGGGACCTTCTACGAGCAGTACTTC.